These 21 T cell receptor beta chains were sequenced from one sample in a study of blood T cell repertoires in COVID-19. Libraries were prepared by immunoSEQ multiplex PCR; TCRdb keeps only in-frame clonotypes and omits some of them. The sample consists of about 120,000 clones, approximately 80% of them appearing once. The sequencing sample was made of peripheral blood. All receptors derive from a woman in her seventies with acute or convalescent COVID-19.

This chain joins TRBV7-8 and TRBJ1-1; 10 bases map to TRBD1. The CDR3 runs 15 residues. V lost 5 bases, J lost 5 bases, and 8 bases stayed unmatched. The germline CDR1 and CDR2 sequences are SGHVS and FQNEAQ. The CDR3 loop is CASSARQGARTEAFF. The DNA of the CDR3 is TGTGCCAGCAGCGCCCGACAGGGGGCGCGGACTGAAGCTTTCTTT. Together with reference TRBV7-8 and TRBJ1-1, the CDR3 gives the full variable domain: GAGVSQSPRYKVAKRGQDVALRCDPISGHVSLFWYQQALGQGPEFLTYFQNEAQLDKSGLPSDRFFAERPEGSVSTLKIQRTQQEDSAVYLCASSARQGARTEAFFGQGTRLTVV.

This chain links TRBV7-2 with TRBJ1-2; tentatively, D is TRBD1 (5 bases). The germline gives CDR1 SGHTA, CDR2 FQGNSA. There are 14 residues in the CDR3. V was clipped by 1 base and J by 7 bases, with 13 bases between them. The CDR3 DNA is TGTGCCAGCAGCTTAGAATCAGGGTTTGGTGGCTACACCTTC. It yields the protein CASSLESGFGGYTF.

Notes on this clone: One end of the junction fails to match germline, which may point to a read error. V and J are TRBV23-1 and TRBJ1-4, with TRBD1 as a possible D gene (5 bases). TRBV23-1 belongs to the ORF category, with a function that is uncertain. This CDR3 contains 15 residues. The CDR3 nucleotides are TGCGCCAGCATTCAAACGGCAGGGACTAATGAAAAACTGTTTTTT. The encoded protein is CASIQTAGTNEKLFF.

The J gene is TRBJ2-5, the V gene TRBV10-1; unclear D gene. V lost 4 bases to trimming and J lost 5 bases, with 5 bases between them. Germline CDR1 WNHNN, CDR2 SYGVQD (reference sequence). The CDR3 totals 11 residues. In nucleotides, the CDR3 is TGCGCCAGCAGTGCAATTGAGACCCAGTACTTC. It yields the protein CASSAIETQYF.

The table lists this clone with a few counts. CDR3: CASSLSYRGTNEKLFF. The CDR3 DNA follows: TGTGCCAGCAGCTTATCCTACAGGGGGACTAATGAAAAACTGTTTTTT. This sequence joins TRBV7-6 and TRBJ1-4; 8 nucleotides line up with TRBD1. This CDR3 contains 16 residues. Looked up from germline, CDR1 is SGHVS and CDR2 is FNYEAQ. The J segment lost 2 bases and the V segment lost 2 bases, leaving 4 bases of the junction unmatched. Full variable domain (outside the CDR3, taken from reference TRBV7-6 and TRBJ1-4): GAGVSQSPRYKVTKRGQDVALRCDPISGHVSLYWYRQALGQGPEFLTYFNYEAQQDKSGLPNDRFSAERPEGSISTLTIQRTEQRDSAMYRCASSLSYRGTNEKLFFGSGTQLSVL.

The rearrangement uses TRBV7-9 and TRBJ2-5; the match to TRBD1 covers 12 bases. The CDR3 covers 17 residues. V lost 6 bases and J lost 2; bases outside the gene matches: 10. The germline V gene encodes CDR1 SEHNR and CDR2 FQNEAQ (reference sequence). CDR3 DNA sequence: TGTGCCAGCAGTCGGGGACAGGGGGCTTCTATTCAAGAGACCCAGTACTTC. This gives the protein CASSRGQGASIQETQYF. Together with reference TRBV7-9 and TRBJ2-5, the CDR3 gives the full variable domain: DTGVSQNPRHKITKRGQNVTFRCDPISEHNRLYWYRQTLGQGPEFLTYFQNEAQLEKSRLLSDRFSAERPKGSFSTLEIQRTEQGDSAMYLCASSRGQGASIQETQYFGPGTRLLVL.

The chain employs TRBV19 and TRBJ1-6; D is undetermined. V was cut by 6 bases and J by 0 bases, with 15 bases left in between. The CDR3 runs 17 residues. Germline V gene data show CDR1 as LNHDA and CDR2 as SQIVND (reference sequence). The CDR3 loop reads CASSTEGSSSYNSPLHF. For the CDR3, the DNA is TGTGCCAGTAGCACAGAGGGCTCCAGCTCCTATAATTCACCCCTCCACTTT.

The rearrangement uses TRBV7-2 and TRBJ1-2; D might be TRBD1 (6 bases). V was trimmed by 5 bases and J by 5 bases, leaving 12 bases between them. The CDR3 is 13 residues long. Germline values: CDR1 SGHTA, CDR2 FQGNSA. The CDR3 is CASSLSGDYGYTF. The CDR3 DNA reads as TGTGCCAGCAGCCTTTCAGGGGATTATGGCTACACCTTC.

This clone was seen just once. The chain uses TRBV5-4 and TRBJ1-1; 8 bases map to TRBD1. CDR3 length equals 16 residues. V shed 4 bases and J 0 bases; nucleotides not matched to a gene: 8. In germline, CDR1 is SGHNT, CDR2 YYREEE (reference sequence). The DNA for the CDR3 is TGTGCCAGCAGCCCTGGACAGGGCGGAGTGAACACTGAAGCTTTCTTT. This codes for CASSPGQGGVNTEAFF.

The V call is TRBV10-3, the J call TRBJ2-7; TRBD2 might be the D (6 bases). The germline V gene has CDR1 ENHRY and CDR2 SYGVKD. This CDR3 is built from 13 residues. V lost 8 bases to trimming and J lost 1 base, with 12 bases between them. CDR3 sequence: CAIGQGGSYEQYF. Written as DNA, the CDR3 is TGTGCCATCGGGCAGGGAGGATCCTACGAGCAGTACTTC.

The chain employs TRBV18 and TRBJ2-3, with D possibly being TRBD2 (5 bases). Germline loops: CDR1 KGHSH, CDR2 LQKENI. V was cut by 5 bases and J by 1 base, with 13 bases left in between. The length of the CDR3 is 15 residues. In DNA form, the CDR3 reads TGTGCCAGCTCAAACCGCGGTAGCGGCACAGATACGCAGTATTTT. Amino acids: CASSNRGSGTDTQYF. Looking up the rest from reference TRBV18 and TRBJ2-3 gives the full variable domain: NAGVMQNPRHLVRRRGQEARLRCSPMKGHSHVYWYRQLPEEGLKFMVYLQKENIIDESGMPKERFSAEFPKEGPSILRIQQVVRGDSAAYFCASSNRGSGTDTQYFGPGTRLTVL.

In this sample, this clone turned up a few times. The chain carries TRBV30 and TRBJ2-3, with 10 bases lining up with TRBD1. CDR1 and CDR2 (germline): GTSNPN, SVGIG (reference sequence). The CDR3 extends over 15 amino acids. Trimming cost V 4 bases and J 3 bases; bases outside gene matches: 7. Here the CDR3 DNA reads TGTGCCTGGAACACCGGGACAGGGGAAACAGATACGCAGTATTTT. Translating it yields CAWNTGTGETDTQYF.

V gene TRBV10-3 combines with J gene TRBJ1-1, with TRBD1 identical over 7 bases. V gave up 11 bases and J gave up 5 bases; unmatched junction bases: 14. This CDR3 has 14 amino acids. Germline-derived CDR1 and CDR2 are ENHRY and SYGVKD. The CDR3 here is CAAHDRESGTEAFF. The CDR3 bases are TGTGCCGCCCACGACAGGGAGAGTGGAACTGAAGCTTTCTTT.

The chain has TRBV5-6 and TRBJ2-3, with D possibly matching TRBD2 (5 bases). CDR1 and CDR2 (germline): SGHDT, YYEEEE. The CDR3 has 13 residues. V lost 4 bases to trimming and J lost 3 bases, with 9 bases between them. The DNA of the CDR3 is TGTGCCAGCAGCCGGGCGGGTACAGATACGCAGTATTTT. Its translation is CASSRAGTDTQYF.

The rearrangement links TRBV5-6 to TRBJ2-5, with 9 nucleotides matching TRBD1. V shed 4 bases and J 1 base; nucleotides not matched to a gene: 2. This CDR3 region has 14 residues. Germline V CDR1 and CDR2: SGHDT, YYEEEE. CDR3 amino acids: CASSRGQGQETQYF. CDR3 DNA sequence: TGTGCCAGCAGCAGGGGACAGGGCCAAGAGACCCAGTACTTC. The variable domain in full, completed from reference TRBV5-6 and TRBJ2-5, reads DAGVTQSPTHLIKTRGQQVTLRCSPKSGHDTVSWYQQALGQGPQFIFQYYEEEERQRGNFPDRFSGHQFPNYSSELNVNALLLGDSALYLCASSRGQGQETQYFGPGTRLLVL.

Only one count was recorded for this clone. The chain combines TRBV4-2 with TRBJ1-2; 7 positions agree with TRBD1. Germline V gene sequence: CDR1 LGHNA, CDR2 YNFKEQ. V shed 0 bases and J 10 bases; nucleotides not matched to a gene: 11. This CDR3 has 15 residues. Here the CDR3 reads CASSQDLGGRVYYTF. CDR3 DNA sequence: TGTGCCAGCAGCCAAGATCTAGGGGGCCGGGTGTACTACACCTTC.

This chain uses TRBV25-1 with TRBJ2-3, with a tentative D call TRBD1 (6 bases). CDR3 length: 15 residues. Between the trimmed V and J ends, which lost 0 bases and 2 bases, there was a span of 9 bases. Germline lookup yields CDR1 MGHDK and CDR2 SYGVNS. This CDR3 is CASSEYRGTTDTQYF. For the CDR3, the DNA is TGTGCCAGCAGTGAATATAGGGGGACCACAGATACGCAGTATTTT. Supplemented by reference TRBV25-1 and TRBJ2-3, the full variable domain reads EADIYQTPRYLVIGTGKKITLECSQTMGHDKMYWYQQDPGMELHLIHYSYGVNSTEKGDLSSESTVSRIRTEHFPLTLESARPSHTSQYLCASSEYRGTTDTQYFGPGTRLTVL.

This chain uses TRBV6-6 with TRBJ2-1; 13 bases align to TRBD2. V trimming: 5 bases; J trimming: 9 bases; junction bases outside the gene matches: 7. CDR1 is MNHNY, CDR2 SVGAGI, per germline (reference sequence). This CDR3 has 15 amino acids. This chain's CDR3 is CASSKLAGGRGEQFF. The CDR3 DNA reads TGTGCCAGCAGTAAACTAGCGGGGGGGCGGGGTGAGCAGTTCTTC.

Only a few counts were recorded for this clone. The chain couples TRBV6-5 to TRBJ2-2, with D possibly being TRBD2 (6 bases). The germline gives CDR1 MNHEY, CDR2 SVGAGI. V was clipped by 6 bases and J by 4 bases, with 12 bases between them. The CDR3 has 14 residues. The CDR3 bases are TGTGCCAGCAGCCGACTAGGAAGCACCGGGGAGCTGTTTTTT. Protein: CASSRLGSTGELFF.

In regard to this clone: Additional DNA sequences in this sample encode the identical CDR3. J is TRBJ1-2 and V is TRBV12-3 or TRBV12-4; the match to TRBD1 covers 7 bases. The CDR3 contains 13 residues. V shed 6 bases and J 2 bases; nucleotides not matched to a gene: 3. CDR3 in DNA: TGTGCCAGCAGCCTGGGACAGAACTATGGCTACACCTTC. Residues: CASSLGQNYGYTF.

The CDR3 DNA reads as TGTGCCAGCAGCCAACGAAGTAGCGGGGGCCTCAACAATGAGCAGTTCTTC. Protein sequence: CASSQRSSGGLNNEQFF. The chain carries TRBV7-6 and TRBJ2-1; the match to TRBD2 covers 9 bases. CDR3 size: 17 residues. In germline, CDR1 is SGHVS, CDR2 FNYEAQ. J gave up 5 bases and V 5 bases, and 13 bases lay outside the gene matches.